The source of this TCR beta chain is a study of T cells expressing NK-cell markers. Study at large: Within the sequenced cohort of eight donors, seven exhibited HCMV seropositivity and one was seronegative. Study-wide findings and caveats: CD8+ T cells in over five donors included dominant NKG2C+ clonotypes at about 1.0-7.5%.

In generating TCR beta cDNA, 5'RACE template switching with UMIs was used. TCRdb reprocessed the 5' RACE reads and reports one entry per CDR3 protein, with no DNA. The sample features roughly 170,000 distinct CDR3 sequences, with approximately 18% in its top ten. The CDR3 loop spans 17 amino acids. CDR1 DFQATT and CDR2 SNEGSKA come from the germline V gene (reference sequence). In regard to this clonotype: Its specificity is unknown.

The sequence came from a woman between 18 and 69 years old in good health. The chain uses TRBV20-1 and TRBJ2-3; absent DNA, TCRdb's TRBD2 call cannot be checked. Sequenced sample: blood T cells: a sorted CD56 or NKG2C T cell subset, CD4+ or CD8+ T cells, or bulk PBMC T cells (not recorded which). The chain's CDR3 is CSATRLAGGFYTDTQYF.